This T cell receptor beta chain derives from a study of T-cell memory formation after mild COVID-19. MiXCR, run by TCRdb on the 5' RACE reads, gives a single entry per CDR3 protein. The table has hundreds of thousands of distinct CDR3 sequences, about 20% seen once. Trimming took off 3 bases at V and 4 bases at J, with 15 bases between the two ends. The CDR3 has 14 amino acids. The V gene's germline CDR1 is DFQATT and CDR2 SNEGSKA (reference sequence). Sequencing used PBMCs or a T cell subset sorted from them (not recorded which). This receptor was taken from an adult woman who had mild COVID-19 (a few samples of this study predate the infection). Cell type and time point are not known. The chain combines TRBV20-1 with TRBJ1-2; unclear D gene. The CDR3: CSASTTQGSYGYTF. DNA for the CDR3: TGCAGTGCTAGTACTACACAAGGTAGCTATGGCTACACCTTC.